The 25 T cell receptor beta chains given below trace back to one sample, sequenced in a study of blood T cell repertoires in COVID-19. Only in-frame clones appear in the TCRdb table, and some are missing; sequencing was by immunoSEQ multiplex PCR. Of 230,000 or so clones in the sample, about 85% are singletons; the top ten hold 20%. The sample comprised peripheral blood. The receptor source for this set is a man aged 25 to 40 with active or convalescent COVID-19.

This clone was counted between two and nine times. V is TRBV6-5 and J is TRBJ2-7; 10 bases align to TRBD1. The CDR3 runs to 15 residues. The J segment lost 1 base and the V segment lost 6 bases, leaving 6 bases of the junction unmatched. Germline V gene sequence: CDR1 MNHEY, CDR2 SVGAGI. CDR3 in DNA: TGTGCCAGCAGCCCCGGGACAGGGGCATCCTACGAGCAGTACTTC. It translates to CASSPGTGASYEQYF.

The rearrangement links TRBV20-1 to TRBJ1-1; D gene uncertain. CDR3 length: 13 amino acids. Germline-derived CDR1 and CDR2 are DFQATT and SNEGSKA (reference sequence). Trimming left V 3 bases short and J 0 bases short, with 8 bases between. Here the CDR3 reads CSASTGLNTEAFF. DNA of the CDR3: TGCAGTGCTAGTACGGGGTTGAACACTGAAGCTTTCTTT.

Regarding this clone: Sequence at one end of the junction differs from germline and may be a read error. V and J are TRBV7-2 and TRBJ2-2; D is perhaps TRBD1 (6 bases). The germline V gene encodes CDR1 SGHTA and CDR2 FQGNSA. The CDR3 sequence is 14 residues long. CDR3 region: CASSLPGDTGELFF. Written as DNA, the CDR3 is TGTGCCAGCAGCTTACCCGGGGACACCGGGGAACTGTTTTTT.

The chain links TRBV5-1 to TRBJ2-7, with 7 nucleotides matching TRBD2. The ends lost 2 bases at V and 4 bases at J; junction bases unmatched: 3. The CDR3 loop spans 13 amino acids. CDR1 is SGHRS, CDR2 YFSETQ, per germline. Written as DNA, the CDR3 is TGCGCCAGCAGCTTTGGGGGGGAGTACGAGCAGTACTTC. It is translated as CASSFGGEYEQYF. Complete variable domain (other parts from reference TRBV5-1 and TRBJ2-7): KAGVTQTPRYLIKTRGQQVTLSCSPISGHRSVSWYQQTPGQGLQFLFEYFSETQRNKGNFPGRFSGRQFSNSRSEMNVSTLELGDSALYLCASSFGGEYEQYFGPGTRLTVT.

The CDR3 DNA sequence: TGTGCCAGCAGCCCCGGTGTTGAGCAGTTCTTC. Amino acids: CASSPGVEQFF. The chain links TRBV7-9 to TRBJ2-1; no clear D gene. This CDR3 has 11 residues. Germline values: CDR1 SEHNR, CDR2 FQNEAQ (reference sequence). V was clipped by 5 bases and J by 9 bases, with 8 bases between them.

The chain employs TRBV6-5 and TRBJ1-2, with D possibly matching TRBD1 (5 bases). With 2 bases removed from V and 4 bases from J, the gap between germline ends came to 14 bases. In germline, CDR1 is MNHEY, CDR2 SVGAGI. The CDR3 has 15 amino acids. The CDR3 protein is CASSYTRVDSYGYTF. The CDR3 DNA reads TGTGCCAGCAGTTACACAAGGGTTGACAGCTATGGCTACACCTTC.

The chain employs TRBV9 and TRBJ2-7, with D possibly matching TRBD2 (5 bases). The CDR3 covers 15 residues. The germline V and J ends were trimmed by 0 bases and 0 bases, with 10 bases remaining between them. In germline, CDR1 is SGDLS, CDR2 YYNGEE. The CDR3 DNA sequence: TGTGCCAGCAGCGTAGTGCCGGGGAGCTCCTACGAGCAGTACTTC. Protein: CASSVVPGSSYEQYF. Combining the CDR3 with reference TRBV9 and TRBJ2-7 gives the whole variable domain DSGVTQTPKHLITATGQRVTLRCSPRSGDLSVYWYQQSLDQGLQFLIQYYNGEERAKGNILERFSAQQFPDLHSELNLSSLELGDSALYFCASSVVPGSSYEQYFGPGTRLTVT.

V and J are TRBV9 and TRBJ2-2, with D perhaps matching TRBD2 (5 bases). Deletions cut 1 base from V and 5 bases from J, with 9 bases between. The CDR3 has 14 amino acids. Per the germline V gene, CDR1 is SGDLS and CDR2 is YYNGEE. In nucleotides, the CDR3 is TGTGCCAGCAGCGTATTTAGCGAGACCGGGGAGCTGTTTTTT. Protein sequence: CASSVFSETGELFF.

J is TRBJ1-1 and V is TRBV28; D gene unclear. Germline V gene lookup returns CDR1 MDHEN and CDR2 SYDVKM. The CDR3 has 15 residues. The ends were cut back, 4 bases at V and 2 bases at J, with 14 bases in the middle. The chain's CDR3 is CASSYPRELNTEAFF. The CDR3 DNA reads as TGTGCCAGCAGTTACCCCCGGGAACTAAACACTGAAGCTTTCTTT.

The CDR3 DNA reads as TGTGCCACGTCCCGGACAGGGAGCTACGAGCAGTACTTC. Amino acids: CATSRTGSYEQYF. The chain joins TRBV24-1 to TRBJ2-7; 8 nucleotides agree with TRBD1. J lost 3 bases, V lost 10 bases, and 7 bases had no gene match. Germline CDR1 and CDR2: KGHDR and SFDVKD. The CDR3 sequence is 13 residues long.

V gene TRBV14 combines with J gene TRBJ1-3; possibly TRBD1 for D (5 bases). V was trimmed by 4 bases and J by 0 bases, leaving 16 bases between them. The CDR3 is 17 amino acids. CDR1 is SGHDN, CDR2 FVKESK, per germline. DNA of the CDR3: TGTGCCAGCAGCCGTCTAGCGACAGTCCTCTCTGGAAACACCATATATTTT. Its protein product is CASSRLATVLSGNTIYF.

The chain carries TRBV5-1 and TRBJ1-4; D unclear. This CDR3 contains 14 residues. Per germline, CDR1 SGHRS and CDR2 YFSETQ. The ends were cut back, 0 bases at V and 4 bases at J, with 7 bases in the middle. DNA for the CDR3: TGCGCCAGCAGCTTGGAACAGATTAATGAAAAACTGTTTTTT. The encoded protein is CASSLEQINEKLFF.

The chain couples TRBV2 to TRBJ2-7, with 9 bases identical to TRBD2. J gave up 3 bases and V 6 bases, and 3 bases lay outside the gene matches. This CDR3 is 13 amino acids long. CDR1 and CDR2 from the germline V gene are SNHLY and FYNNEI. The CDR3 DNA follows: TGTGCCAGCAGGGTAGCGGGGGACTACGAGCAGTACTTC. This translates into CASRVAGDYEQYF.

J is TRBJ1-2 and V is TRBV18, with TRBD1 as a possible D gene (5 bases). CDR3 size: 14 residues. CDR1 KGHSH and CDR2 LQKENI come from the germline V gene. The V end lost 6 bases, the J end lost 8 bases, and 19 bases lay between the germline ends. CDR3 in amino acids: CASSPGISGYGYTF. CDR3 bases: TGTGCCAGCTCTCCCGGAATTTCAGGGTACGGCTACACCTTC. Together with reference TRBV18 and TRBJ1-2, the CDR3 gives the full variable domain: NAGVMQNPRHLVRRRGQEARLRCSPMKGHSHVYWYRQLPEEGLKFMVYLQKENIIDESGMPKERFSAEFPKEGPSILRIQQVVRGDSAAYFCASSPGISGYGYTFGSGTRLTVV.

The chain carries TRBV2 and TRBJ1-4; the D gene is possibly TRBD1 (5 bases). The germline V and J ends were trimmed by 7 bases and 0 bases, with 12 bases remaining between them. The germline gives CDR1 SNHLY, CDR2 FYNNEI. This CDR3 is built from 15 residues. CDR3 in amino acids: CASKAGPTTNEKLFF. CDR3 DNA sequence: TGTGCCAGCAAGGCAGGGCCTACAACTAATGAAAAACTGTTTTTT.

The CDR3 loop is CAISGGDPGNQPQHF. The DNA of the CDR3 is TGTGCCATCAGCGGAGGCGACCCTGGCAATCAGCCCCAGCATTTT. This rearrangement joins TRBV10-3 to TRBJ1-5; D gene uncertain. The germline V gene has CDR1 ENHRY and CDR2 SYGVKD. V shed 6 bases and J shed 2 bases, with 14 bases lying between them. This CDR3 has 15 residues.

V and J are TRBV30 and TRBJ2-1; 8 bases are a match to TRBD2. CDR1 and CDR2 from the germline V gene are GTSNPN and SVGIG (reference sequence). The V gene end was trimmed by 5 bases and the J gene end by 2 bases; junction bases not matched to a gene: 8. There are 15 residues in the CDR3. CDR3 sequence: CAWVLGLAPYNEQFF. The CDR3, as DNA: TGTGCCTGGGTTTTAGGACTAGCCCCCTACAATGAGCAGTTCTTC.

The V call is TRBV2, the J call TRBJ2-2; the match to TRBD2 covers 10 bases. Germline-derived CDR1 and CDR2 are SNHLY and FYNNEI. V was pared by 8 bases and J by 7 bases, with 7 bases of the junction left unmatched. The CDR3 totals 14 residues. The CDR3 DNA sequence: TGTGCCAGCGCTAGCGGGAGAAAGATCGGGGAGCTGTTTTTT. It specifies CASASGRKIGELFF.

V is TRBV12-3 or TRBV12-4 and J is TRBJ2-1; possibly TRBD1 for D (6 bases). CDR3 length equals 13 residues. The V gene lost 6 bases and the J gene lost 7 bases, with 13 bases spanning the gap. The CDR3 loop is CASSTQGPNEQFF. The CDR3 nucleotides read TGTGCCAGCAGCACACAGGGCCCGAATGAGCAGTTCTTC.

The chain employs TRBV28 and TRBJ1-2; a weak D match, TRBD1 (5 bases). V lost 8 bases, J lost 5 bases, and 15 bases lay in between. The germline V gene encodes CDR1 MDHEN and CDR2 SYDVKM. The length of the CDR3 is 13 residues. CDR3 bases: TGTGCCAGCGGCCCGGGACTACGTTATGGCTACACCTTC. Translation gives CASGPGLRYGYTF.

V and J are TRBV29-1 and TRBJ2-4, with D maybe TRBD1 (5 bases). The germline CDR1 and CDR2 sequences are SQVTM and ANQGSEA. This CDR3 is 12 amino acids long. Trimming removed 3 bases from V and 6 bases from J, with 9 bases in between. The CDR3 region has the DNA TGCAGCGTTGACGGTCAGGGAAACATTCAGTACTTC. Translation: CSVDGQGNIQYF.

The chain couples TRBV12-3 or TRBV12-4 to TRBJ2-3, with D unresolved. The V gene lost 4 bases and the J gene lost 3 bases, with 2 bases spanning the gap. This CDR3 comprises 11 residues. The CDR3 loop reads CASSSTDTQYF. DNA for the CDR3: TGTGCCAGCAGTTCTACAGATACGCAGTATTTT.

This clone was observed a single time. The genes are TRBV6-1 and TRBJ2-5; D unclear. V lost 8 bases and J 0 bases, leaving 13 bases between the germline ends. The CDR3 is 14 amino acids. Per the germline V gene, CDR1 is MNHNS and CDR2 is SASEGT. This chain's CDR3 is CASGRARYQETQYF. CDR3 nucleotides: TGTGCCAGCGGTAGAGCGCGGTACCAAGAGACCCAGTACTTC.

The rearrangement links TRBV14 to TRBJ2-2; possible D gene TRBD1, 5 bases. The V end lost 1 base, the J end lost 4 bases, and 16 bases lay between the germline ends. This CDR3 has 17 amino acids. From germline, CDR1 is SGHDN and CDR2 FVKESK. The CDR3 DNA reads as TGTGCCAGCAGCCAAGTCGCAGGGCCCCAACGCACCGGGGAGCTGTTTTTT. Translating it yields CASSQVAGPQRTGELFF.

This chain uses TRBV18 with TRBJ2-3, with D hard to call. The germline gives CDR1 KGHSH, CDR2 LQKENI. The CDR3 spans 14 residues. V lost 3 bases to trimming and J lost 4 bases, with 11 bases between them. The CDR3, as DNA: TGTGCCAGCTCACCGACTTATCCACCAGATACGCAGTATTTT. Its translation is CASSPTYPPDTQYF.